This T cell receptor beta chain emerged from a study of T cell responses to AZD1222 COVID-19 vaccine. Whole-study results and caveats: The donor group comprised mostly white British people and more females; the analysis possibly underestimated clonal diversity. Only six or seven AZD1222 recipients were seropositive at baseline. Regions left unmutated in variants are reportedly the target of nearly half of spike-specific TCRs.

A note on this clone: The antigen remains undetermined.

Libraries were prepared by immunoSEQ multiplex PCR; TCRdb keeps only in-frame clonotypes and omits some of them. Of 90,000 to 100,000 clones listed, roughly 86% are singletons. Germline CDR1 is GTSNPN and CDR2 is SVGIG (reference sequence). The CDR3 length is 12 residues. V shed 3 bases, J shed 7 bases, and the junction held 5 bases outside the gene matches. The sequence was collected from an adult who received the AZD1222 COVID-19 vaccine. The starting material was peripheral blood, obtained 28 days after the second AZD1222 dose. The chain joins TRBV30 to TRBJ1-2, with 7 bases identical to TRBD1. The CDR3: CAWSATGAGYTF. Written as DNA, the CDR3 is TGTGCCTGGAGCGCTACAGGGGCTGGCTACACCTTC.